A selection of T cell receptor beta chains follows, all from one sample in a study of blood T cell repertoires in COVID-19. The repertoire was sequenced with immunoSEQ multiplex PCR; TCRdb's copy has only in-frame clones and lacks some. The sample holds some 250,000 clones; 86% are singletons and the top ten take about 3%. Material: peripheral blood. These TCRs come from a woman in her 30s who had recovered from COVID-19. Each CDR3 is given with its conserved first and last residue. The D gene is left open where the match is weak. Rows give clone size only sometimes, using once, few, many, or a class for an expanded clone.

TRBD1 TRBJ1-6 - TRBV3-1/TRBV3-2 TGTGCCAGCAGCCAGGTCGGACAGGGTGATTCACCCCTCCACTTT CASSQVGQGDSPLHF
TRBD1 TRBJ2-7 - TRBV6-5 TGTGCCAGCAGTTCCCCGGGACAGGGGGTAGTTTGGTACTTC CASSSPGQGVVWYF
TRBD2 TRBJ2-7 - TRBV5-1 TGCGCCAGCAGCCGCCGGACTAGCGGTTCCTACGAGCAGTACTTC CASSRRTSGSYEQYF
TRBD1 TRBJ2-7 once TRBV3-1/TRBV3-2 TGTGCCAGCAGCCAAGGGGCAGGGGGCTACGAGCAGTACTTC CASSQGAGGYEQYF
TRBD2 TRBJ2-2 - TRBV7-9 TGTGCCAGCAGCTTCGGGAGCGGGACGACGAACACCGGGGAGCTGTTTTTT CASSFGSGTTNTGELFF
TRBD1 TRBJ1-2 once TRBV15 TGTGCCACCAGCAGAGTTCGACAGGGGGCGGGTGGCTACACCTTC CATSRVRQGAGGYTF
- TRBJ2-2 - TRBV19 TGTGCCAGTAAAGGAGATTCACGGGAGCTGTTTTTT CASKGDSRELFF
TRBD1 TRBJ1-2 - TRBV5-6 TGTGCCAGCAGCTCACAGGGGGCAGGCTACACCTTC CASSSQGAGYTF
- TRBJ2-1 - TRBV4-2 TGTGCCAGCAGCCGCTCGCTGCGCGGCAATGAGCAGTTCTTC CASSRSLRGNEQFF
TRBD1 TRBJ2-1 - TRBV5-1 TGCGCCAGCAGCCCAGGACAGGGGCTATACAATGAGCAGTTCTTC CASSPGQGLYNEQFF
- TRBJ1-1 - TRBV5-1 TGCGCCAGCAGCCAGGGACATCGCACTGAAGCTTTCTTT CASSQGHRTEAFF
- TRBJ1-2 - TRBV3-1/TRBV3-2 TGTGCCAGCAGCCAAGTGGGAGCTAACTATGGCTACACCTTC CASSQVGANYGYTF
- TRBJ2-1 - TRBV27 TGTGCCAGCATGGGGACACCGGGGAATGAGCAGTTCTTC CASMGTPGNEQFF
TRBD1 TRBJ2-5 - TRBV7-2 TGTGCCAGCAGGCGTACAGGGGTCCAAGAGACCCAGTACTTC CASRRTGVQETQYF
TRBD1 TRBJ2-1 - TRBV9 TGTGCCAGCAGCTGGGGGGCCACAGGGGGCGAGTACAATGAGCAGTTCTTC CASSWGATGGEYNEQFF
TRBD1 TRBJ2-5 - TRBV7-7 TGTGCCAGCAGCCTAGGGACAGGGGCCCACCAAGAGACCCAGTACTTC CASSLGTGAHQETQYF